The TCR beta chain described here comes from a study of T cell repertoires in cytomegalovirus infection (dated by TCRdb to between 2018 and 2021). The study in broad terms: Alongside well-studied HLA-B-restricted epitopes, the peptide stimulations were aimed at recently identified HLA-C-restricted CMV epitopes, whose presentation resists viral immunomodulation. Donor HLA type was relevant to the analysis, as public TCR beta signatures indicated carriage of CMV infection together with the matching HLA type. What the study reported, not specific to this receptor: In both this cohort and an independent roughly 330-donor cohort, the cumulative frequency of public TCR beta family members distinguished carriers of CMV infection plus the relevant HLA type. The ex vivo response was dominated by HLA-C-restricted CMV-specific TCR beta clonotypes, and the single most frequent clonotype in two of eight donors was supplied by these HLA-C-restricted clonotypes.

Sequencing was carried out with an Illumina HiSeq 1500. TCRdb cleaned the public reads at Q25 with fastp, built clones with MiXCR and kept in-frame beta chains. Every distinct CDR3 protein forms one entry, paired with its most common genes and DNA. The sample table shows some 700,000 distinct CDR3 sequences, and about 33% are seen once. The ten largest clones capture about 20% of the sample. Interpreted using the paper, the treatment or condition label stands for: in vitro stimulation with specific CMV peptide epitopes to enrich CMV-specific T cells. A distance of 10 bases separates the germline ends of V and J, which lose 3 bases and 7 bases respectively. From the cysteine through the phenylalanine, the CDR3 covers 14 amino acids. Only CDR3 DNA is held: 42 bases, read in frame from base 1. Only a few counts were recorded for this clonotype. The specificity of this receptor is unknown. Qualities for individual bases were not recorded, and no much larger clone is one base off.

The specimen comprised cultured PBMCs, sampled from culture after CMV antigen stimulation. The chain is encoded by TRBV12-3 or TRBV12-4 joined to TRBJ1-6, with TRBD1 as a weak D call on 6 bases. This TCR derives from a human donor in good health (CMV status not recorded). Some clones in this sample may be carry-over from other donors' samples. The DNA sequence reads TGTGCCAGCAGTTTTGGGGACACCAATTCACCCCTCCACTTT. Its translation reads: CASSFGDTNSPLHF.